This T cell receptor beta chain was profiled in a study of T cell responses to AZD1222 COVID-19 vaccine. Study-level points and caveats: Mostly white British, mostly female donors; authors suggested clonal diversity may be underestimated.

Repertoires were generated with immunoSEQ multiplex PCR, while TCRdb's copy carries only in-frame clones and drops some. This repertoire shows around 100,000 clones, approximately 90% found once; its top ten account for about 19%. The germline V gene encodes CDR1 MNHEY and CDR2 SVGAGI. The V gene lost 5 bases and the J gene lost 5 bases, with 13 bases spanning the gap. CDR3 length: 13 residues. With respect to this clone: Its antigen is still unknown.

V usage is TRBV6-5 and J usage is TRBJ2-7; weak D call: TRBD1 (6 bases). The receptor's source is an adult in good health. The sample was peripheral blood, taken on day 0 of AZD1222 vaccination. CDR3 in DNA: TGTGCCAGCAGTCTTACAGGGAGCCACGAGCAGTACTTC. Its protein product is CASSLTGSHEQYF.